The present TCR beta chain was sequenced within a study of early T cells in non-severe SARS-CoV-2 infection. Findings and limits, study-wide: Reliance on VDJdb matching favored anti-spike CD8 responses; private and CD4 specificities were missed.

Separate cDNA molecules each had unique molecular identifiers attached to them. In TCRdb, the 5' RACE reads were re-called with MiXCR into one record per CDR3 protein. Of some 46,000 distinct CDR3 sequences in the sample, about 9.3% were seen once. The CDR3 is made up of 12 amino acids. Germline loops: CDR1 DFQATT, CDR2 SNEGSKA (reference sequence). V gave up 6 bases and J gave up 2 bases, with 10 bases separating them. This clonotype showed up just a few times. Antigen specificity is unknown. The source is an adult who was a healthcare worker with PCR-confirmed SARS-CoV-2 infection or an uninfected control (not recorded which). V usage is TRBV20-1 and J usage is TRBJ1-1; D remains unclear. Sequenced input: whole blood. DNA of the CDR3: TGCAGTGCCAGCGGCGTCAACACTGAAGCTTTCTTT. It specifies CSASGVNTEAFF.